The 19 T cell receptor beta chains below come from one sample, sequenced in a study of OX40 agonist ivuxolimab in advanced cancers. Generated by immunoSEQ multiplex PCR, the TCRdb table keeps only in-frame clones and is missing some. The sample has 82,000 or so clones; 75% to 90% are singletons. Sequenced here: CD4+ or CD8+ T cells sorted from blood, sampled in a trial of the OX40 agonist ivuxolimab. The origin of the receptors is an adult with an advanced solid tumor such as melanoma, head and neck, liver or kidney cancer.

This clone was seen a handful of times. J is TRBJ1-3 and V is TRBV9, with D possibly TRBD1 on 5 matching bases. This CDR3 spans 15 amino acids. Germline CDR1 SGDLS, CDR2 YYNGEE. Trimming cost V 0 bases and J 2 bases, with 9 bases left between them. This chain's CDR3 is CASSVGGYTGNTIYF. The CDR3 DNA reads as TGTGCCAGCAGCGTAGGGGGGTATACTGGAAACACCATATATTTT.

The DNA for the CDR3 is TGTGCCAGCAGCTTAGACTTACAGGGAGCAGATACGCAGTATTTT. Translating gives CASSLDLQGADTQYF. The chain uses TRBV7-9 and TRBJ2-3, with D perhaps TRBD1 (6 bases). Germline-derived CDR1 and CDR2 are SEHNR and FQNEAQ (reference sequence). V was clipped by 1 base and J by 4 bases, with 12 bases between them. This CDR3 contains 15 residues.

In DNA, the CDR3 is TGTGCCAGCAGTGACAGCGGGGGGGCCTTCTACGAGCAGTACTTC. Amino acids: CASSDSGGAFYEQYF. The chain uses TRBV6-1 and TRBJ2-7; TRBD2 matches at 10 bases. There are 15 residues in the CDR3. Germline CDR1 reads MNHNS; CDR2 reads SASEGT. V gave up 3 bases and J gave up 3 bases; unmatched junction bases: 5.

The rearrangement links TRBV7-9 to TRBJ1-5; unclear D gene. The CDR3 runs 14 residues. V lost 5 bases, J lost 4 bases, and 12 bases lay in between. The germline CDR1 and CDR2 sequences are SEHNR and FQNEAQ (reference sequence). The CDR3 loop reads CASSGFPENQPQHF. The DNA for the CDR3 is TGTGCCAGCAGCGGCTTCCCAGAGAATCAGCCCCAGCATTTT.

The genes are TRBV10-3 and TRBJ2-2, with D possibly being TRBD2 (6 bases). V shed 6 bases and J shed 6 bases, with 14 bases lying between them. Germline V gene lookup returns CDR1 ENHRY and CDR2 SYGVKD. This CDR3 is 14 amino acids long. CDR3 nucleotides: TGTGCCATCAGGCCCGAGTGGGGGGCCGGGGAGCTGTTTTTT. Amino acid sequence: CAIRPEWGAGELFF.

This chain links TRBV27 with TRBJ1-6; weak D call: TRBD1 (5 bases). This CDR3 region has 16 residues. Germline lookup yields CDR1 MNHEY and CDR2 SMNVEV (reference sequence). V lost 2 bases and J 9 bases, leaving 17 bases between the germline ends. The CDR3 protein is CASSLRAGRRGSPLHF. CDR3 coding DNA: TGTGCCAGCAGTTTAAGGGCCGGGAGAAGGGGTTCACCCCTCCACTTT.

The chain links TRBV10-3 to TRBJ2-7, with D possibly being TRBD1 or TRBD2 (6 bases each). The germline V and J ends were trimmed by 2 bases and 12 bases, with 20 bases remaining between them. In germline, CDR1 is ENHRY, CDR2 SYGVKD. This CDR3 has 14 residues. CDR3: CAISEGPGEVDPYF. CDR3 DNA sequence: TGTGCCATCAGTGAGGGGCCAGGGGAGGTAGACCCGTACTTC.

The J gene is TRBJ2-5, the V gene TRBV18; maybe TRBD1 (5 bases). V lost 7 bases, J lost 5 bases, and 20 bases lay in between. Germline loops: CDR1 KGHSH, CDR2 LQKENI. The CDR3 spans 15 residues. The CDR3 sequence is CASFIRGAPAETQYF. In DNA form, the CDR3 reads TGTGCCAGCTTCATTCGTGGGGCGCCGGCGGAGACCCAGTACTTC. The variable domain in full, completed from reference TRBV18 and TRBJ2-5, reads NAGVMQNPRHLVRRRGQEARLRCSPMKGHSHVYWYRQLPEEGLKFMVYLQKENIIDESGMPKERFSAEFPKEGPSILRIQQVVRGDSAAYFCASFIRGAPAETQYFGPGTRLLVL.

The chain has TRBV2 and TRBJ1-2, with D tentatively TRBD1 (6 bases). CDR3 length equals 13 residues. The germline gives CDR1 SNHLY, CDR2 FYNNEI. The V end lost 6 bases, the J end lost 7 bases, and 15 bases lay between the germline ends. CDR3 DNA: TGTGCCAGCAGCCCACAGGGATCTGGTGGCTACACCTTC. It specifies CASSPQGSGGYTF.

The chain combines TRBV5-4 with TRBJ2-1; D is ambiguous. V lost 3 bases to trimming and J lost 4 bases, with 5 bases between them. Per the germline V gene, CDR1 is SGHNT and CDR2 is YYREEE (reference sequence). The CDR3 has 12 residues. CDR3 in amino acids: CASSSTYNEQFF. The CDR3 bases are TGTGCCAGCAGCTCGACTTACAATGAGCAGTTCTTC.

The genes are TRBV5-1 and TRBJ2-5; no clear D. The germline V gene encodes CDR1 SGHRS and CDR2 YFSETQ. The CDR3 loop spans 13 amino acids. The germline V and J ends were trimmed by 5 bases and 2 bases, with 10 bases remaining between them. CDR3 bases: TGCGCCAGCAGTAGGCAGGCTCAAGAGACCCAGTACTTC. It yields the protein CASSRQAQETQYF.

The chain has TRBV7-2 and TRBJ2-7; 10 nucleotides align to TRBD1. Germline CDR1 SGHTA, CDR2 FQGNSA. This CDR3 is 15 amino acids long. The ends lost 1 base at V and 2 bases at J; junction bases unmatched: 2. The CDR3 region is CASSLVGTGAYEQYF. CDR3 DNA sequence: TGTGCCAGCAGCTTAGTCGGGACAGGGGCCTACGAGCAGTACTTC. The full variable domain, rest sourced from reference TRBV7-2 and TRBJ2-7, is GAGVSQSPSNKVTEKGKDVELRCDPISGHTALYWYRQSLGQGLEFLIYFQGNSAPDKSGLPSDRFSAERTGGSVSTLTIQRTQQEDSAVYLCASSLVGTGAYEQYFGPGTRLTVT.

The J gene is TRBJ2-5, the V gene TRBV11-2, with D perhaps TRBD2 (6 bases). The V and J ends lost 1 base and 5 bases respectively, with 11 bases between them. Germline-derived CDR1 and CDR2 are SGHAT and FQNNGV. This CDR3 spans 14 amino acids. CDR3 loop: CASSLGAGMETQYF. The CDR3 DNA sequence: TGTGCCAGCAGCTTAGGTGCGGGGATGGAGACCCAGTACTTC.

The chain uses TRBV19 and TRBJ1-1; D may be TRBD1 (5 bases). V lost 6 bases and J lost 4, with 15 bases in between. Germline V gene lookup returns CDR1 LNHDA and CDR2 SQIVND (reference sequence). The CDR3 covers 14 residues. The CDR3, as DNA: TGTGCCAGTAGAGGACACCGGGAGGGCACTGAAGCTTTCTTT. It is translated as CASRGHREGTEAFF.

The V call is TRBV18, the J call TRBJ2-7; TRBD2 is a possible D gene (5 bases). With 1 base removed from V and 0 bases from J, the gap between germline ends came to 10 bases. Germline loops: CDR1 KGHSH, CDR2 LQKENI. This CDR3 contains 15 residues. CDR3 nucleotides: TGTGCCAGCTCACCACGCCCTAGCAGCTCCTACGAGCAGTACTTC. Translation gives CASSPRPSSSYEQYF.

The J gene is TRBJ2-7, the V gene TRBV28; D is uncertain. The germline V gene encodes CDR1 MDHEN and CDR2 SYDVKM. The CDR3 spans 13 residues. With 6 bases removed from V and 2 bases from J, the gap between germline ends came to 11 bases. CDR3 bases: TGTGCCAGCAGCCCGACGGTACCCTACGAGCAGTACTTC. Its protein product is CASSPTVPYEQYF.

The chain carries TRBV5-4 and TRBJ1-4; TRBD1 matches at 8 bases. CDR1 and CDR2 from the germline V gene are SGHNT and YYREEE (reference sequence). Trimming at V came to 3 bases and at J to 8 bases, leaving 3 bases not matched to a gene. This CDR3 has 13 residues. CDR3 in amino acids: CASSSYRGEKLFF. CDR3 DNA sequence: TGTGCCAGCAGCTCTTACAGGGGGGAAAAACTGTTTTTT. Looking up the rest from reference TRBV5-4 and TRBJ1-4 gives the full variable domain: ETGVTQSPTHLIKTRGQQVTLRCSSQSGHNTVSWYQQALGQGPQFIFQYYREEENGRGNFPPRFSGLQFPNYSSELNVNALELDDSALYLCASSSYRGEKLFFGSGTQLSVL.

This chain links TRBV6-5 with TRBJ2-7; tentatively, D is TRBD1 (5 bases). This CDR3 spans 13 amino acids. With 6 bases removed from V and 5 bases from J, the gap between germline ends came to 14 bases. Germline values: CDR1 MNHEY, CDR2 SVGAGI. The DNA for the CDR3 is TGTGCCAGCAGAAGGGGCTCTTGGGACGAGCAGTACTTC. It encodes CASRRGSWDEQYF.

The chain recombines TRBV10-3 with TRBJ1-5, with D unclear. This CDR3 has 14 amino acids. Deletions cut 3 bases from V and 1 base from J, with 7 bases between. The germline gives CDR1 ENHRY, CDR2 SYGVKD. The CDR3: CAISEVGSNQPQHF. The DNA of the CDR3 is TGTGCCATCAGTGAAGTGGGCAGCAATCAGCCCCAGCATTTT.